These 32 T cell receptor beta chains were sequenced from one sample in a study of identical twins. TCRdb reprocessed the 5' RACE reads via MiXCR and lists one record per CDR3 protein. The data show some 500,000 distinct CDR3 sequences, with roughly an eighth seen just once and approximately 0.98% held by the top ten. This sample was shared with a second study, whose subject was yellow fever vaccine responses in identical twins.

The sequenced sample was CD4+ T cells sorted from blood. Receptors were obtained from a woman aged 18-35 years in good health.

V and J are TRBV29-1 and TRBJ2-5; a weak D match, TRBD2 (6 bases). This CDR3 has 12 amino acids. The ends were cut back, 3 bases at V and 5 bases at J, with 10 bases in the middle. From germline, CDR1 is SQVTM and CDR2 ANQGSEA. The CDR3 here is CSVEEGYETQYF. The CDR3 bases are TGCAGCGTTGAGGAGGGTTACGAGACCCAGTACTTC.

This clonotype was counted between two and nine times. This rearrangement joins TRBV27 to TRBJ1-4, with TRBD1 matching 9 bases. J gave up 8 bases and V 0 bases, and 16 bases lay outside the gene matches. Germline CDR1 is MNHEY and CDR2 is SMNVEV (reference sequence). The CDR3 loop spans 19 amino acids. This CDR3 is CASSLSGDRATPSAEKLFF. The CDR3 DNA is TGTGCCAGCAGTTTATCGGGGGACAGGGCAACTCCCTCCGCCGAAAAACTGTTTTTT.

This chain joins TRBV28 and TRBJ2-3; 12 bases match TRBD2. The germline gives CDR1 MDHEN, CDR2 SYDVKM. The V gene end was trimmed by 2 bases and the J gene end by 5 bases; junction bases not matched to a gene: 8. The CDR3 is made up of 17 amino acids. The CDR3 nucleotides are TGTGCCAGCAGTTTACGCCAGACTAGCGGGAGTGGAGATACGCAGTATTTT. It specifies CASSLRQTSGSGDTQYF.

This sequence joins TRBV7-9 and TRBJ2-1, with D tentatively TRBD1 or TRBD2 (5 bases each). V dropped 7 bases and J dropped 8 bases, with 18 bases sitting between them. The CDR3 covers 14 residues. The germline V gene has CDR1 SEHNR and CDR2 FQNEAQ (reference sequence). This CDR3 is CASTLASRGDEQFF. In DNA, the CDR3 is TGTGCCAGCACGCTGGCCTCCCGAGGGGATGAGCAGTTCTTC.

This clonotype came up a few times. The chain recombines TRBV5-5 with TRBJ1-4, with a tentative D call TRBD1 (5 bases). Trimming cost V 1 base and J 8 bases, with 15 bases left between them. Germline-derived CDR1 and CDR2 are SGHKS and YYEKEE (reference sequence). The CDR3 consists of 15 residues. The CDR3 DNA reads TGTGCCAGCAGCTTGATGCCGGGGACGAGGGAAAAACTGTTTTTT. Its translation is CASSLMPGTREKLFF.

This clonotype was counted ten times or more. The chain employs TRBV12-3 or TRBV12-4 and TRBJ2-5, with D perhaps assigned TRBD1 or TRBD2 (5 bases each). With 5 bases removed from V and 4 bases from J, the gap between germline ends came to 14 bases. The CDR3 length is 14 residues. CDR3 in amino acids: CASSPRDGGETQYF. CDR3 DNA: TGTGCCAGCAGTCCCCGGGACGGAGGAGAGACCCAGTACTTC.

V and J are TRBV10-3 and TRBJ2-3, with 8 bases identical to TRBD2. This CDR3 has 19 residues. Per germline, CDR1 ENHRY and CDR2 SYGVKD. Trimming at V came to 0 bases and at J to 4 bases, leaving 15 bases not matched to a gene. The CDR3 DNA reads as TGTGCCATCAGTGAGTCTTCCCCCTTAGCGGGGACGACCGCAGATACGCAGTATTTT. Translating it yields CAISESSPLAGTTADTQYF.

V and J are TRBV2 and TRBJ1-1, with 7 bases identical to TRBD1. The V gene's germline CDR1 is SNHLY and CDR2 FYNNEI. The CDR3 totals 13 residues. The trim removed 4 bases at V and 6 bases at J, leaving 5 bases unmatched. The CDR3 region has the DNA TGTGCCAGCAGTGGACAGGGTGTGGCTGAAGCTTTCTTT. Translated: CASSGQGVAEAFF.

V and J are TRBV11-2 and TRBJ2-5; D might be TRBD1 or TRBD2, each matching 6 bases. Germline assignment: CDR1 SGHAT and CDR2 FQNNGV. Trimming removed 2 bases at V and 4 bases at J, with 11 bases between. CDR3 length: 14 residues. DNA of the CDR3: TGTGCCAGCAGCTTAACGGGGGCTTTAGAGACCCAGTACTTC. Protein: CASSLTGALETQYF.

CDR3 residues: CASSLRQGARNTQYF. The CDR3 DNA is TGTGCCAGCAGCCTGAGACAGGGGGCGCGAAATACGCAGTATTTT. The chain joins TRBV6-2 or TRBV6-3 to TRBJ2-3; 10 nucleotides line up with TRBD1. Per germline, CDR1 MNHEY and CDR2 SVGEGT. The CDR3 contains 15 residues. V was clipped by 6 bases and J by 7 bases; unmatched bases: 10.

The sample holds many counts of this clonotype. One end of the junction fails to match germline, which may point to a read error. V and J are TRBV7-2 and TRBJ2-1; 10 positions match TRBD2. From germline, CDR1 is SGHTA and CDR2 FQGNSA. CDR3 length: 16 amino acids. The CDR3 sequence is CASTLGVAGGENEQFF. CDR3 DNA: TGTGCCAGCACCTTAGGGGTAGCGGGGGGTGAGAATGAGCAGTTCTTC.

This clonotype has only a few counts. This chain links TRBV29-1 with TRBJ1-5, with TRBD1 as a possible D gene (5 bases). The ends were cut back, 4 bases at V and 7 bases at J, with 14 bases in the middle. The germline CDR1 and CDR2 sequences are SQVTM and ANQGSEA. The CDR3 sequence is 13 residues long. The CDR3 region is CSVAQGIGQPQHF. CDR3 DNA sequence: TGCAGCGTTGCCCAGGGTATAGGACAGCCCCAGCATTTT.

The chain uses TRBV9 and TRBJ1-5; maybe TRBD1 (5 bases). V was clipped by 0 bases and J by 1 base, with 8 bases between them. CDR3 length equals 15 residues. Germline values: CDR1 SGDLS, CDR2 YYNGEE. The chain's CDR3 is CASSVGGDSNQPQHF. In DNA, the CDR3 is TGTGCCAGCAGCGTAGGGGGGGACAGCAATCAGCCCCAGCATTTT. Variable domain in full (rest from reference TRBV9 and TRBJ1-5): DSGVTQTPKHLITATGQRVTLRCSPRSGDLSVYWYQQSLDQGLQFLIQYYNGEERAKGNILERFSAQQFPDLHSELNLSSLELGDSALYFCASSVGGDSNQPQHFGDGTRLSIL.

The V and J genes are TRBV20-1 and TRBJ2-7; the match to TRBD1 covers 10 bases. The junction had 4 bases not matched to a gene; V was cut back by 0 bases and J by 2 bases. This CDR3 contains 15 residues. Germline CDR1 and CDR2: DFQATT and SNEGSKA (reference sequence). CDR3 sequence (DNA): TGCAGTGCTAGAGACTCCGGGACAGGGGCCTACGAGCAGTACTTC. This translates into CSARDSGTGAYEQYF.

This clonotype has a handful of counts. This chain joins TRBV28 and TRBJ2-5; tentative D call: TRBD1 (5 bases). With 5 bases removed from V and 5 bases from J, the gap between germline ends came to 15 bases. This CDR3 is 14 amino acids long. Germline V gene lookup returns CDR1 MDHEN and CDR2 SYDVKM. The CDR3 spells CASSPGSVWETQYF. The DNA of the CDR3 is TGTGCCAGCAGTCCAGGGTCCGTGTGGGAGACCCAGTACTTC.

The chain joins TRBV20-1 to TRBJ1-5; D uncertain. The CDR3 sequence is 15 residues long. Germline V CDR1 and CDR2: DFQATT, SNEGSKA (reference sequence). Trimming took off 3 bases at V and 2 bases at J, with 14 bases between the two ends. As DNA, the CDR3 is TGCAGTGCTAGTTATGGGGATGTGCGCAATCAGCCCCAGCATTTT. Translation: CSASYGDVRNQPQHF.

For the CDR3, the DNA is TGCGCCAGCAGCCCTGGAACAGGGCCTAATGAAAAACTGTTTTTT. Translation: CASSPGTGPNEKLFF. The chain links TRBV5-1 to TRBJ1-4, with a tentative D call TRBD1 (6 bases). Germline CDR1 and CDR2: SGHRS and YFSETQ. This CDR3 has 15 residues. V lost 4 bases and J 3 bases, leaving 13 bases between the germline ends.

This rearrangement joins TRBV11-1 to TRBJ2-5, with TRBD2 matching over 14 bases. Per germline, CDR1 SGHAT and CDR2 FQDESV (reference sequence). The trim removed 4 bases at V and 3 bases at J, leaving 13 bases unmatched. The CDR3 loop spans 19 amino acids. The CDR3 coding sequence is TGTGCCAGCAGCTCCCCGGGACTAGCGGGGGCCCATCGGGAAGAGACCCAGTACTTC. This gives the protein CASSSPGLAGAHREETQYF.

This clonotype was detected many times. This chain links TRBV12-3 or TRBV12-4 with TRBJ2-7; D is perhaps TRBD2 (5 bases). The CDR3 is 17 amino acids. The ends were cut back, 1 base at V and 0 bases at J, with 16 bases in the middle. Here the CDR3 reads CASSLVEWAGLSYEQYF. Here the CDR3 DNA reads TGTGCCAGCAGTTTAGTCGAATGGGCAGGACTCTCCTACGAGCAGTACTTC.

V and J are TRBV28 and TRBJ1-4; tentative D call: TRBD1 (5 bases). V shed 7 bases and J shed 7 bases, with 16 bases lying between them. This CDR3 region has 14 residues. Per germline, CDR1 MDHEN and CDR2 SYDVKM. The CDR3 region is CASTRSRGFEKLFF. CDR3 bases: TGTGCCAGCACCCGGAGTCGGGGGTTTGAAAAACTGTTTTTT.

This clonotype was detected many times. J is TRBJ2-7 and V is TRBV12-3 or TRBV12-4; D not resolved. The CDR3 runs to 12 residues. The V end lost 2 bases, the J end lost 1 base, and 3 bases lay between the germline ends. DNA of the CDR3: TGTGCCAGCAGTTTATTGTCCTACGAGCAGTACTTC. Protein product: CASSLLSYEQYF.

The chain couples TRBV29-1 to TRBJ2-5, with 7 positions matching TRBD2. J lost 7 bases, V lost 0 bases, and 5 bases had no gene match. The CDR3 has 13 residues. CDR1 and CDR2 (germline): SQVTM, ANQGSEA. The CDR3 DNA reads as TGCAGCGTTGAAGATCTGGGGAGGGGGACCCAGTACTTC. It is translated as CSVEDLGRGTQYF.

This clonotype was seen only a few times. The J gene is TRBJ2-1, the V gene TRBV4-2; 9 nucleotides agree with TRBD2. V was pared by 0 bases and J by 2 bases, with 11 bases of the junction left unmatched. The germline CDR1 and CDR2 sequences are LGHNA and YNFKEQ. The CDR3 length is 19 residues. The CDR3 DNA sequence: TGTGCCAGCAGCCAAGAGCCTAGCGGGAATGATGTCCCCTACAATGAGCAGTTCTTC. It translates to CASSQEPSGNDVPYNEQFF.

In this sample, this clonotype turned up a few times. The rearrangement links TRBV20-1 to TRBJ2-1; 9 bases align to TRBD1. From germline, CDR1 is DFQATT and CDR2 SNEGSKA (reference sequence). The CDR3 consists of 16 residues. The V segment lost 0 bases and the J segment 6 bases; nucleotides outside the gene matches: 9. The chain's CDR3 is CSARDLTGTGFNEQFF. CDR3 DNA: TGCAGTGCTAGAGATTTGACCGGGACAGGGTTCAATGAGCAGTTCTTC.

This chain joins TRBV4-3 and TRBJ1-4, with D possibly TRBD1 on 6 matching bases. Germline CDR1 is LGHNA and CDR2 is YSLEER. The ends were cut back, 0 bases at V and 2 bases at J, with 22 bases in the middle. The CDR3 covers 20 residues. The CDR3 sequence: CASSQDLRSGQGWTNEKLFF. In DNA form, the CDR3 reads TGCGCCAGCAGCCAAGATCTCCGTTCTGGCCAGGGGTGGACTAATGAAAAACTGTTTTTT.

This clonotype has just a few counts. CDR3 sequence (DNA): TGTGCCAGCAGACTTAACCCCGGGACAGGGATGGAAGGCTACACCTTC. Translating gives CASRLNPGTGMEGYTF. The chain has TRBV6-4 and TRBJ1-2; 9 bases agree with TRBD1. Germline CDR1 MRHNA, CDR2 SNTAGT. The CDR3 has 16 residues. V was pared by 6 bases and J by 8 bases, with 16 bases of the junction left unmatched.

The rearrangement links TRBV15 to TRBJ2-5, with D possibly TRBD2 on 7 matching bases. The germline V gene has CDR1 LNHNV and CDR2 YYDKDF (reference sequence). The CDR3 covers 16 residues. Trimming left V 0 bases short and J 1 base short, with 12 bases between. CDR3 DNA sequence: TGTGCCACCAGCAGAGATTGGGGGGGCATCCAAGAGACCCAGTACTTC. It encodes CATSRDWGGIQETQYF.

This clonotype was seen at least ten times. The genes are TRBV6-2 or TRBV6-3 and TRBJ2-2; D ambiguous. Trimming left V 6 bases short and J 0 bases short, with 17 bases between. The CDR3 is made up of 17 amino acids. Germline CDR1 MNHEY, CDR2 SVGEGT. The CDR3 DNA reads TGTGCCAGCAGGCTCCGGACCTCATTGTCGAACACCGGGGAGCTGTTTTTT. Its protein is CASRLRTSLSNTGELFF.

This chain links TRBV4-3 with TRBJ2-7; 10 positions agree with TRBD2. The V segment lost 4 bases and the J segment 8 bases; nucleotides outside the gene matches: 8. CDR1 is LGHNA, CDR2 YSLEER, per germline. CDR3 length: 14 amino acids. The CDR3 protein is CASSPSSGSWQQYF. CDR3 nucleotides: TGCGCCAGCAGCCCGTCTAGCGGGAGCTGGCAGCAGTACTTC.

The chain uses TRBV6-5 and TRBJ1-5; D is perhaps TRBD1 (6 bases). V dropped 6 bases and J dropped 0 bases, with 12 bases sitting between them. CDR3 length: 15 residues. Looked up from germline, CDR1 is MNHEY and CDR2 is SVGAGI. The CDR3 here is CASSYRADSNQPQHF. In DNA form, the CDR3 reads TGTGCCAGCAGCTACAGGGCTGATAGCAATCAGCCCCAGCATTTT.

In its sample, this clonotype was seen a few times. The J gene is TRBJ2-1, the V gene TRBV7-2; 7 nucleotides line up with TRBD2. Trimming cost V 5 bases and J 10 bases; bases outside gene matches: 8. Germline V gene sequence: CDR1 SGHTA, CDR2 FQGNSA. The length of the CDR3 is 13 residues. In nucleotides, the CDR3 is TGTGCCAGCAGCCGACTAGCCCCGGGCGAGCAGTTCTTC. Protein: CASSRLAPGEQFF.

The chain employs TRBV12-5 and TRBJ2-3; D unresolved. V lost 3 bases to trimming and J lost 2 bases, with 6 bases between them. The CDR3 is 13 amino acids. Germline CDR1 and CDR2: LGHNT and FRNRAP. CDR3: CASGFPNTDTQYF. CDR3 in DNA: TGTGCTAGTGGTTTCCCAAACACAGATACGCAGTATTTT.